This T cell receptor (beta chain) was captured in a study of response to subunit inactivated influenza vaccine. Findings and caveats of the study: There was a suggestion from the authors that each seasonal influenza vaccination recruits few new T cells.

TCRdb reprocessed the RT-PCR reads via MiXCR and lists one record per CDR3 protein. This table has approximately 310,000 distinct CDR3 sequences, 21% appearing once. At least ten counts were recorded for this clonotype. The antigen is undetermined. The germline V gene has CDR1 MNHEY and CDR2 SVGAGI. There are 17 residues in the CDR3. Trimming removed 2 bases from V and 7 bases from J, with 20 bases in between. This TCR was recovered from a man between 45 and 75 years old who received an inactivated influenza vaccine. Source: PBMCs from blood, taken less than 22 months after vaccination. The V and J genes are TRBV6-5 and TRBJ1-4; no firm D call. In DNA form, the CDR3 reads TGTGCCAGCAGTTACGTTCCGGATCTCGTTCCAGGTGAAAAACTGTTTTTT. Its translation: CASSYVPDLVPGEKLFF.